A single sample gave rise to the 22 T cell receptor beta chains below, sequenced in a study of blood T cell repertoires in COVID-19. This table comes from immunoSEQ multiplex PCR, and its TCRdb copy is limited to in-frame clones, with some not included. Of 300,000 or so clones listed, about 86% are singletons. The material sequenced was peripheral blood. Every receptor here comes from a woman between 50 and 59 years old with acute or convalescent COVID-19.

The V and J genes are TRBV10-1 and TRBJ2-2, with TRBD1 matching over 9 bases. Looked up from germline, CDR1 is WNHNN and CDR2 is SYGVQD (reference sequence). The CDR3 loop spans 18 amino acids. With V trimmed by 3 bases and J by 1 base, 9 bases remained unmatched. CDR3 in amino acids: CASSDRNRGQENTGELFF. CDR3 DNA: TGCGCCAGCAGTGATCGGAACAGGGGGCAGGAGAACACCGGGGAGCTGTTTTTT.

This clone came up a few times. The CDR3 loop is CASEFGETQYF. In DNA form, the CDR3 reads TGCGCCAGCGAGTTTGGAGAGACCCAGTACTTC. The chain joins TRBV5-1 to TRBJ2-5; D remains ambiguous. This CDR3 has 11 residues. V was cut by 7 bases and J by 4 bases, with 8 bases left in between. Germline V gene data show CDR1 as SGHRS and CDR2 as YFSETQ.

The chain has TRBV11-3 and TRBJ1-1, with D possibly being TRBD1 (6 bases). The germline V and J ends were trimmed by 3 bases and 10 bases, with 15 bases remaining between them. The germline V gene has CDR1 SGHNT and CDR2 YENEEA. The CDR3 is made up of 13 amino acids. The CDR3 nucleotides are TGTGCCAGCAGCTTGGGTGGACAGCAGGTAGCTTTCTTT. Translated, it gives CASSLGGQQVAFF. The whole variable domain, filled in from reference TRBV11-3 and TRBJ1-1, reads EAGVVQSPRYKIIEKKQPVAFWCNPISGHNTLYWYLQNLGQGPELLIRYENEEAVDDSQLPKDRFSAERLKGVDSTLKIQPAELGDSAVYLCASSLGGQQVAFFGQGTRLTVV.

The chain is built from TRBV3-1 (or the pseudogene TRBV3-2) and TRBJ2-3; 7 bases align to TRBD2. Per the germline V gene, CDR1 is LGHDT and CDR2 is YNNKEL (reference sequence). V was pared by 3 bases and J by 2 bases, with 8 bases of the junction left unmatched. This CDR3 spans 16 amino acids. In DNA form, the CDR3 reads TGTGCCAGCAGCCATATGAATAGGGACTACACAGATACGCAGTATTTT. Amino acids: CASSHMNRDYTDTQYF.

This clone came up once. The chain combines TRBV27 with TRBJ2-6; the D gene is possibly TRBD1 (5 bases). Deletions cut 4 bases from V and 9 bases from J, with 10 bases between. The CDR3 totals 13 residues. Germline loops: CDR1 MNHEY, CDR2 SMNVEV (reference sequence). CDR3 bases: TGTGCCAGCAGTTATCAGGGTAGCAACGTCCTGACTTTC. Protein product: CASSYQGSNVLTF.

CDR3 residues: CATSRLVSGNTIYF. In nucleotides, the CDR3 is TGTGCCACTTCCAGACTGGTCTCTGGAAACACCATATATTTT. V gene TRBV10-3 combines with J gene TRBJ1-3; no clear D gene. V dropped 10 bases and J dropped 0 bases, with 13 bases sitting between them. CDR3 length: 14 residues. Germline V gene data show CDR1 as ENHRY and CDR2 as SYGVKD.

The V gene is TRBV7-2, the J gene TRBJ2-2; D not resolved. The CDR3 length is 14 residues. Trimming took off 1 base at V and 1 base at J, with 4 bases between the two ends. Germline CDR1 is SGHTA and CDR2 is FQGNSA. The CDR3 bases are TGTGCCAGCAGCTTAGACTGGAACACCGGGGAGCTGTTTTTT. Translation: CASSLDWNTGELFF.

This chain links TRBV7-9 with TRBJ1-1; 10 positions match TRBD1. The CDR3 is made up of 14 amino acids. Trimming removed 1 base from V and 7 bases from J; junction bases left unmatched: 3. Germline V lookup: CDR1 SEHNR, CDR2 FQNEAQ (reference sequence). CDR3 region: CASSLGTGGGEAFF. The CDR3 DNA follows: TGTGCCAGCAGCTTAGGGACAGGGGGAGGTGAAGCTTTCTTT.

Here the CDR3 DNA reads TGTGCCAGCCTCGGGACAGGGGGCTCACCCCTCCACTTT. The encoded protein is CASLGTGGSPLHF. The V and J genes are TRBV27 and TRBJ1-6; 12 bases are shared with TRBD1. J was trimmed by 10 bases and V by 8 bases; bases with no gene match: 3. CDR1 MNHEY and CDR2 SMNVEV come from the germline V gene (reference sequence). This CDR3 spans 13 amino acids.

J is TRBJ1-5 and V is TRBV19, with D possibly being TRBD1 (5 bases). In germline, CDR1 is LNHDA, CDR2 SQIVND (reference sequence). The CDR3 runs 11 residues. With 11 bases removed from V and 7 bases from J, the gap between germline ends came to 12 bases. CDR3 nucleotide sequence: TGTGCCGCGGGGGGTCAGCAGCCCCAGCATTTT. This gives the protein CAAGGQQPQHF. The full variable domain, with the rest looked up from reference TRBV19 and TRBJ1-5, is DGGITQSPKYLFRKEGQNVTLSCEQNLNHDAMYWYRQDPGQGLRLIYYSQIVNDFQKGDIAEGYSVSREKKESFPLTVTSAQKNPTAFYLCAAGGQQPQHFGDGTRLSIL.

The CDR3 sequence: CASSDHRETNTGELFF. The CDR3 DNA is TGTGCCAGCAGCGACCACAGGGAGACGAACACCGGGGAGCTGTTTTTT. This chain connects TRBV9 to TRBJ2-2, with a tentative D call TRBD1 (6 bases). The CDR3 contains 16 residues. The V end lost 3 bases, the J end lost 0 bases, and 12 bases lay between the germline ends. CDR1 is SGDLS, CDR2 YYNGEE, per germline.

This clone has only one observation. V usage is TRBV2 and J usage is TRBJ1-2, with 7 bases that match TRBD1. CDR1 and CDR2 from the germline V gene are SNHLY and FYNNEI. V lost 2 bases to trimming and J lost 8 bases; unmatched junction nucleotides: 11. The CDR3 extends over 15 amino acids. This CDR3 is CASSELVGGENGYTF. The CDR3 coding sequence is TGTGCCAGCAGTGAATTGGTAGGGGGCGAAAACGGCTACACCTTC.

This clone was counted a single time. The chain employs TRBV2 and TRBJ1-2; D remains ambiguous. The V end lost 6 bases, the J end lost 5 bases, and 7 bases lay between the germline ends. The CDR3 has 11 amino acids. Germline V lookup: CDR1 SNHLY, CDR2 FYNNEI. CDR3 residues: CASSRAYGYTF. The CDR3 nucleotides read TGTGCCAGCAGCCGAGCTTATGGCTACACCTTC.

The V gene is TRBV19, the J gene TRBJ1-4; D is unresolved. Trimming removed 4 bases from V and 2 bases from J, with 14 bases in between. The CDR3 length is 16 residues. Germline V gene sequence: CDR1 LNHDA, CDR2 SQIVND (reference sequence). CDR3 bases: TGTGCCAGTAGTAGGCCAGGTCGTTCCACTAATGAAAAACTGTTTTTT. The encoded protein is CASSRPGRSTNEKLFF.

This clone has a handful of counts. CDR3: CASTPRRGPEAFF. CDR3 nucleotides: TGTGCCAGCACCCCAAGGAGGGGGCCTGAAGCTTTCTTT. The V gene is TRBV28, the J gene TRBJ1-1; 7 bases are shared with TRBD1. V was clipped by 7 bases and J by 6 bases; unmatched bases: 8. The length of the CDR3 is 13 residues. CDR1 and CDR2 (germline): MDHEN, SYDVKM.

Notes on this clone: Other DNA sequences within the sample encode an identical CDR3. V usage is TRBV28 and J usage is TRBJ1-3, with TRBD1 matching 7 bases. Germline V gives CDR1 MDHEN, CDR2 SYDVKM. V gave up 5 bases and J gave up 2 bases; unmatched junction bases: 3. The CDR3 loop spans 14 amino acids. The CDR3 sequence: CASSDGTAGNTIYF. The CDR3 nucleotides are TGTGCCAGCAGTGACGGGACAGCTGGAAACACCATATATTTT.

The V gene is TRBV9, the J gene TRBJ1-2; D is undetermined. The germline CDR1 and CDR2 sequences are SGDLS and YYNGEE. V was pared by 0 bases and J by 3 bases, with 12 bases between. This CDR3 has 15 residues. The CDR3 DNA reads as TGTGCCAGCAGCGTAGGTATTGCATCAGACTATGGCTACACCTTC. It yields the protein CASSVGIASDYGYTF.

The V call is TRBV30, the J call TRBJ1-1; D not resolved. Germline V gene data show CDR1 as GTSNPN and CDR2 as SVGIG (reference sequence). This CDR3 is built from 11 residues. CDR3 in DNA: TGTGCGTTAGTGATACCCACTGAAGCTTTCTTT. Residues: CALVIPTEAFF.

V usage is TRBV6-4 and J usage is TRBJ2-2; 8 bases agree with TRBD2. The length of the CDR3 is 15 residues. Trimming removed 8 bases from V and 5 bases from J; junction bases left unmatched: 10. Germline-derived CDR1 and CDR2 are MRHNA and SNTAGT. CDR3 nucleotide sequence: TGTGCCAGCTCGCTAGGTAGCGGGGCGACCGGGGAGCTGTTTTTT. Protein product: CASSLGSGATGELFF.

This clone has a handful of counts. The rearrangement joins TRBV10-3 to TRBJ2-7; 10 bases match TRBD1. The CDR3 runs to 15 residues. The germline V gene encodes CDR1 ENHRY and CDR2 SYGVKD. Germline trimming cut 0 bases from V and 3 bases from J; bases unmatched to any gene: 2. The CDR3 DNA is TGTGCCATCAGTGAGTCGACAGGGGGCAACTACGAGCAGTACTTC. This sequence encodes CAISESTGGNYEQYF.

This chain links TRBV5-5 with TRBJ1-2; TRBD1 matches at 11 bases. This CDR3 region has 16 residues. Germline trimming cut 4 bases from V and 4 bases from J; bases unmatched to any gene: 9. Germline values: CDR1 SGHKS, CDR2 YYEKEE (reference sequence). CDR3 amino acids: CASSPGDRGISYGYTF. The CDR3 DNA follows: TGTGCCAGCAGCCCTGGGGACAGGGGGATTTCCTATGGCTACACCTTC.

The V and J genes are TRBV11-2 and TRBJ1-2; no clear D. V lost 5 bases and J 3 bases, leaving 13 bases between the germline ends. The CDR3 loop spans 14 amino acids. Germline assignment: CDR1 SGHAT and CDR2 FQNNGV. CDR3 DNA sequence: TGTGCCAGCAGCCCGGGTGGAGCCGACTATGGCTACACCTTC. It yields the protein CASSPGGADYGYTF.